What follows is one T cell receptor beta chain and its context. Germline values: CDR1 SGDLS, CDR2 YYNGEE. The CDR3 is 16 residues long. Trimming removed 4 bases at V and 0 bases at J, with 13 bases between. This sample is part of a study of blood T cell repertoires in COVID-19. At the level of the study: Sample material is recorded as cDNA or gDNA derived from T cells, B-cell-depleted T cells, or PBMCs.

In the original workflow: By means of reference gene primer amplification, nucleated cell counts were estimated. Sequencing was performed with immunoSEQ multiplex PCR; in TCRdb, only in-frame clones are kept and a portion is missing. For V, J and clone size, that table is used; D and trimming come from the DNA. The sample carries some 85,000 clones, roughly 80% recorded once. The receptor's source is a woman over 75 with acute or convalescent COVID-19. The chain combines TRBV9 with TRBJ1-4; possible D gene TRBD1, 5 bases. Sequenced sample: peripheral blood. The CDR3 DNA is TGTGCCAGCAGCCCACGGACAACCCCAACTAATGAAAAACTGTTTTTT. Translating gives CASSPRTTPTNEKLFF.